The 22 T cell receptor beta chains given below trace back to one sample, sequenced in a study of control samples from healthy donors and cancer patients. Sequencing used immunoSEQ multiplex PCR; TCRdb keeps in-frame clones, though not all of them. The sample has some 120,000 clones, roughly 86% seen once. The sequenced sample consisted of blood. The receptors were sampled from a man in his 60s in good health.

The J gene is TRBJ1-2, the V gene TRBV27, with TRBD1 identical over 8 bases. CDR3 length: 13 amino acids. The germline V gene has CDR1 MNHEY and CDR2 SMNVEV (reference sequence). The V gene end was trimmed by 6 bases and the J gene end by 8 bases; junction bases not matched to a gene: 8. The CDR3 DNA follows: TGTGCCAGCAGGACCACAGGGGGGGAGGGCTACACCTTC. Its protein product is CASRTTGGEGYTF.

V usage is TRBV7-2 and J usage is TRBJ2-4; D is tentatively TRBD1 or TRBD2 (5 bases each). This CDR3 comprises 15 residues. Germline V gene sequence: CDR1 SGHTA, CDR2 FQGNSA. V lost 7 bases and J 0 bases, leaving 13 bases between the germline ends. The CDR3 protein is CASNNGGIAKNIQYF. CDR3 in DNA: TGTGCCAGCAACAATGGGGGAATAGCCAAAAACATTCAGTACTTC.

V gene TRBV10-2 combines with J gene TRBJ1-6, with TRBD1 matching 7 bases. Trimming at V came to 6 bases and at J to 5 bases, leaving 7 bases not matched to a gene. Germline CDR1 WSHSY, CDR2 SAAADI. The CDR3 is 15 amino acids. CDR3 DNA: TGCGCCAGCAGGAACCCCGGGACAGATAATTCACCCCTCCACTTT. Translated: CASRNPGTDNSPLHF.

This clone was recorded a few times. CDR3 in amino acids: CASSPQGANNQPQHF. CDR3 nucleotides: TGTGCCAGCTCACCACAGGGGGCGAACAATCAGCCCCAGCATTTT. The chain is built from TRBV18 and TRBJ1-5; 7 bases align to TRBD1. This CDR3 region has 15 residues. J gave up 3 bases and V 1 base, and 3 bases lay outside the gene matches. The germline CDR1 and CDR2 sequences are KGHSH and LQKENI.

This chain uses TRBV28 with TRBJ1-5, with D tentatively TRBD1 (5 bases). This CDR3 contains 14 residues. Looked up from germline, CDR1 is MDHEN and CDR2 is SYDVKM. Trimming removed 3 bases at V and 0 bases at J, with 6 bases between. CDR3 loop: CASSLGVSNQPQHF. For the CDR3, the DNA is TGTGCCAGCAGTTTGGGGGTTAGCAATCAGCCCCAGCATTTT.

The V gene is TRBV19, the J gene TRBJ1-5; D perhaps matches TRBD1 (5 bases). Germline-derived CDR1 and CDR2 are LNHDA and SQIVND (reference sequence). V lost 6 bases and J 0 bases, leaving 12 bases between the germline ends. The CDR3 spans 15 residues. The CDR3 DNA sequence: TGTGCCAGTAGGACCTCAGGGAATAGCAATCAGCCCCAGCATTTT. Translation: CASRTSGNSNQPQHF.

This clone has only a few counts. Other DNA sequences in this specimen translate into the identical CDR3. J is TRBJ1-5 and V is TRBV5-4; D possibly corresponds to TRBD1 (6 bases). The CDR3 sequence is 14 residues long. CDR1 and CDR2 from the germline V gene are SGHNT and YYREEE (reference sequence). V was pared by 2 bases and J by 3 bases, with 9 bases between. The CDR3 DNA reads as TGTGCCAGCAGCTTAGGGGGGTCCAATCAGCCCCAGCATTTT. As protein: CASSLGGSNQPQHF.

This chain connects TRBV6-1 to TRBJ1-4; D gene uncertain. V lost 1 base, J lost 5 bases, and 8 bases lay in between. This CDR3 region has 14 residues. Germline CDR1 reads MNHNS; CDR2 reads SASEGT. The CDR3 DNA is TGTGCCAGCAGTGAAGGACTAGCCAATGAAAAACTGTTTTTT. Translation gives CASSEGLANEKLFF.

The chain links TRBV6-6 to TRBJ2-7; weak D call: TRBD1 (6 bases). Looked up from germline, CDR1 is MNHNY and CDR2 is SVGAGI (reference sequence). V lost 0 bases, J lost 3 bases, and 9 bases lay in between. There are 14 residues in the CDR3. CDR3 amino acids: CASSYSQGFYEQYF. For the CDR3, the DNA is TGTGCCAGCAGTTACTCACAGGGTTTCTACGAGCAGTACTTC.

The genes are TRBV3-1 (or the pseudogene TRBV3-2) and TRBJ1-5; D is unclear. Trimming shortened V by 3 bases and J by 2 bases, and 8 bases separated the two germline ends. The CDR3 runs 14 residues. CDR1 LGHDT and CDR2 YNNKEL come from the germline V gene (reference sequence). DNA for the CDR3: TGTGCCAGCAGCCAGGGCCAGGGCAATCAGCCCCAGCATTTT. Its protein product is CASSQGQGNQPQHF.

The rearrangement uses TRBV7-2 and TRBJ1-3; D is undetermined. The CDR3 is made up of 14 amino acids. Trimming took 4 bases from V and 16 from J, leaving 23 bases between them. CDR1 and CDR2 from the germline V gene are SGHTA and FQGNSA. This CDR3 reads CASSSSGSPRARYF. DNA for the CDR3: TGTGCCAGCAGCTCCTCCGGAAGCCCTCGAGCCAGGTATTTT.

The chain carries TRBV19 and TRBJ1-2; possibly TRBD1 for D (5 bases). The CDR3 loop spans 16 amino acids. CDR1 and CDR2 from the germline V gene are LNHDA and SQIVND (reference sequence). Between the trimmed V and J ends, which lost 3 bases and 1 base, there was a span of 15 bases. The CDR3 sequence: CASSIGAQNLNYGYTF. The CDR3 nucleotides are TGTGCCAGTAGTATCGGGGCACAGAACCTTAACTATGGCTACACCTTC.

The chain carries TRBV12-5 and TRBJ2-5; a possible D gene is TRBD1 (5 bases). V was cut by 5 bases and J by 6 bases, with 13 bases left in between. The V gene's germline CDR1 is LGHNT and CDR2 FRNRAP. The CDR3 is 13 residues long. CDR3 sequence reads: CASGPGNGKTQYF. As DNA, the CDR3 is TGTGCTAGTGGTCCAGGGAATGGGAAGACCCAGTACTTC.

In this sample, this clone turned up once. The chain links TRBV6-6 to TRBJ2-3; the D is unclear. Trimming took off 8 bases at V and 0 bases at J, with 6 bases between the two ends. Germline CDR1 MNHNY, CDR2 SVGAGI (reference sequence). This CDR3 has 12 residues. The CDR3 sequence is CASGRSTDTQYF. CDR3 in DNA: TGTGCCAGCGGCCGAAGCACAGATACGCAGTATTTT.

V and J are TRBV24-1 and TRBJ2-7; no definite D call. V was shortened by 4 bases and J by 0 bases, with 6 bases between the two germline ends. This CDR3 contains 13 residues. Germline-derived CDR1 and CDR2 are KGHDR and SFDVKD. Written as DNA, the CDR3 is TGTGCCACCAGTGAACCACCCTCCTACGAGCAGTACTTC. Translating gives CATSEPPSYEQYF.

The rearrangement joins TRBV6-5 to TRBJ1-6; D gene uncertain. Germline CDR1 and CDR2: MNHEY and SVGAGI. With 5 bases removed from V and 8 bases from J, the gap between germline ends came to 10 bases. This CDR3 contains 13 residues. CDR3 residues: CASSKRADSPLHF. The CDR3 bases are TGTGCCAGCAGTAAAAGGGCCGATTCACCCCTCCACTTT.

This rearrangement joins TRBV10-1 to TRBJ2-1; 10 bases align to TRBD2. CDR1 is WNHNN, CDR2 SYGVQD, per germline (reference sequence). CDR3 length equals 14 residues. V shed 4 bases and J 7 bases; nucleotides not matched to a gene: 4. CDR3 DNA sequence: TGCGCCAGCAGTGCTAGCGGGGGTGGTAATGAGCAGTTCTTC. Translating gives CASSASGGGNEQFF.

The sample holds a few counts of this clone. The chain links TRBV27 to TRBJ1-2, with D hard to call. The germline V and J ends were trimmed by 6 bases and 4 bases, with 15 bases remaining between them. This CDR3 comprises 14 residues. The germline CDR1 and CDR2 sequences are MNHEY and SMNVEV (reference sequence). For the CDR3, the DNA is TGTGCCAGCAGAAAAACCGAGGCGGGCTATGGCTACACCTTC. The encoded protein is CASRKTEAGYGYTF.

The V call is TRBV3-1 (or the pseudogene TRBV3-2), the J call TRBJ1-3, with D possibly TRBD1 on 5 matching bases. The V end was cut by 4 bases, the J end by 4 bases, with 11 bases between. This CDR3 region has 14 residues. CDR1 is LGHDT and CDR2 is YNNKEL in the germline V gene (reference sequence). CDR3 in amino acids: CASSLPGRGNTIYF. CDR3 bases: TGTGCCAGCAGCCTTCCGGGACGCGGAAACACCATATATTTT.

The chain combines TRBV27 with TRBJ2-7; 7 bases fit TRBD1. CDR1 is MNHEY, CDR2 SMNVEV, per germline (reference sequence). This CDR3 contains 16 residues. The ends lost 5 bases at V and 3 bases at J; junction bases unmatched: 13. In nucleotides, the CDR3 is TGTGCCAGCAGTACCGCCGCTAGGGGGCTTCTCTACGAGCAGTACTTC. Its translation is CASSTAARGLLYEQYF.

This clone occurred a few times. The genes are TRBV5-1 and TRBJ1-4; D call uncertain. CDR1 and CDR2 from the germline V gene are SGHRS and YFSETQ. The CDR3 covers 17 residues. The V end lost 4 bases, the J end lost 0 bases, and 16 bases lay between the germline ends. CDR3: CASSRDRGVATNEKLFF. In DNA, the CDR3 is TGCGCCAGCAGCAGAGACCGAGGAGTTGCAACTAATGAAAAACTGTTTTTT.

This rearrangement joins TRBV7-3 to TRBJ1-2; 7 bases line up with TRBD1. The J segment lost 7 bases and the V segment lost 5 bases, leaving 7 bases of the junction unmatched. The V gene's germline CDR1 is SGHTA and CDR2 FQGTGA. The CDR3 length is 13 residues. The CDR3 region is CASSAQGLGGYTF. CDR3 DNA sequence: TGTGCCAGCAGCGCACAGGGGCTAGGTGGCTACACCTTC.